This T cell receptor beta chain was profiled in a study of OX40 agonist ivuxolimab in advanced cancers. Study summary: All patients had ivuxolimab intravenously every 2 weeks at 0.01 to 10 mg/kg. Mean age 60 years, range roughly 23 to 79; around 80% male.

Trimming cost V 2 bases and J 0 bases, with 7 bases left between them. Germline lookup yields CDR1 MNHEY and CDR2 SMNVEV (reference sequence). The CDR3 is 14 residues long. Remarks on this clone: Its antigen remains unidentified.

Study results and caveats: At 0.1 to 3.0 mg/kg and by week 6, clonal expansion occurred in CD4+ and CD8+ blood T cells. Those patients achieving a partial response at 0.1-3.0 mg/kg showed among the lowest clonal expansion.

Some clones are missing from TCRdb's copy, which holds only in-frame ones; the method was immunoSEQ multiplex PCR. This sample has about 97,000 clones, with 86% found just once. The chain recombines TRBV27 with TRBJ1-1; unclear D gene. The clonotype originates from an adult with an advanced solid tumor such as melanoma, head and neck, liver or kidney cancer. This specimen was CD4+ or CD8+ T cells sorted from blood, taken in a trial of the OX40 agonist ivuxolimab. CDR3 bases: TGTGCCAGCAGTTTACAGGACTTGAACACTGAAGCTTTCTTT. Amino acids: CASSLQDLNTEAFF.